Below are 5 T cell receptor beta chains sequenced from a single sample in a study of blood T cell repertoires in COVID-19. Measured with immunoSEQ multiplex PCR; TCRdb has only the in-frame clones, and not every one. Of some 260,000 clones in the sample, about 88% were seen once. The specimen was peripheral blood. Receptors were obtained from a woman in her thirties or forties who had recovered from COVID-19.

This chain joins TRBV5-4 and TRBJ2-1; TRBD2 matches 14 bases. This CDR3 spans 15 amino acids. Per the germline V gene, CDR1 is SGHNT and CDR2 is YYREEE (reference sequence). The J segment lost 10 bases and the V segment lost 4 bases, leaving 7 bases of the junction unmatched. The CDR3 loop is CASSRGLAGVGEQFF. CDR3 DNA sequence: TGTGCCAGCAGCAGGGGACTAGCGGGAGTGGGGGAGCAGTTCTTC.

This clone was observed once. The chain is built from TRBV19 and TRBJ1-3; 7 bases match TRBD1. The CDR3 has 15 residues. Germline V gene sequence: CDR1 LNHDA, CDR2 SQIVND (reference sequence). Trimming took 3 bases from V and 8 from J; bases not matched to a gene: 10. The CDR3 DNA follows: TGTGCCAGTAGTATTTTGGGTGTAGGGGGCCACACCATATATTTT. Amino acids: CASSILGVGGHTIYF.

This clone appeared once. This chain links TRBV10-3 with TRBJ1-2, with a possible D match to TRBD1 (6 bases). The length of the CDR3 is 11 residues. Germline values: CDR1 ENHRY, CDR2 SYGVKD. Trimming removed 3 bases from V and 10 bases from J, with 9 bases in between. In DNA form, the CDR3 reads TGTGCCATCAGTGATAGGGGGACCTACACCTTC. It encodes CAISDRGTYTF.

This sequence joins TRBV7-6 and TRBJ2-1; TRBD2 matches at 9 bases. The CDR3 covers 16 residues. Germline V gives CDR1 SGHVS, CDR2 FNYEAQ. The V and J ends lost 2 bases and 4 bases, in that order; junction bases with no gene match: 6. CDR3 loop: CASSLKVAGAYNEQFF. The CDR3 DNA reads as TGTGCCAGCAGCTTAAAGGTAGCGGGGGCTTACAATGAGCAGTTCTTC.

J is TRBJ1-5 and V is TRBV25-1; 9 bases match TRBD1. There are 14 residues in the CDR3. Trimming cost V 5 bases and J 6 bases; bases outside gene matches: 5. Germline V gene lookup returns CDR1 MGHDK and CDR2 SYGVNS. The CDR3, as DNA: TGTGCCAGCAGTAATACAGGGGGCGGTCAGCCCCAGCATTTT. It specifies CASSNTGGGQPQHF.